A selection of T cell receptor beta chains follows, all from one sample in a study of neoadjuvant anti-PD-1 for oral cavity cancer. Clones were read by immunoSEQ multiplex PCR, and TCRdb kept only the in-frame ones, dropping some. The table records 30,000 to 35,000 clones, just under 90% of them present only once. Here the sequenced sample was PBMCs, taken before nivolumab (anti-PD-1) treatment. These receptor sequences come from a person aged 40 to 85 with oral cavity squamous cell carcinoma. CDR3s leave out the opening cysteine and the closing phenylalanine or tryptophan. The D gene is left open where the match is weak.

D	V	J	CDR3
TRBD1	TRBV2	TRBJ1-5	ASSRTGGQDQPQH
-	TRBV7-6	TRBJ1-3	ASSLGQESGNTIY
-	TRBV30	TRBJ1-1	AWSANLRGNTEAF
-	TRBV19	TRBJ2-3	ASSIRDSLDTQY
TRBD1	TRBV5-1	TRBJ2-5	ASSLAGQLQETQY
-	TRBV9	TRBJ2-1	ASGARSYNEQF
-	TRBV23-1	TRBJ1-3	ASSQSGGFSGNTIY
-	TRBV18	TRBJ2-2	ASSPPAAEDTGELF
-	TRBV5-1	TRBJ2-5	ASSLGRGIETQY
TRBD1	TRBV4-1	TRBJ1-6	ASSQDRSGQGLPLH
-	TRBV7-9	TRBJ1-1	ASSLQTVYTEAF
-	TRBV9	TRBJ2-1	ASSVATVTSSSYNEQF
-	TRBV9	TRBJ1-3	ASSVGGARSGNTIY
-	TRBV9	TRBJ1-4	ASSPLGASNEKLF
-	TRBV28	TRBJ1-2	ASTLRRDYGYT
-	TRBV11-2	TRBJ2-1	ASSSLASGNEQF
-	TRBV5-1	TRBJ1-2	ASSSLPDGGYGYT
TRBD1	TRBV7-9	TRBJ2-5	ASSQRQGAVETQY
-	TRBV18	TRBJ2-7	ASSPPTNEQY
-	TRBV5-8	TRBJ2-3	ASSLVGASTDTQY
-	TRBV7-9	TRBJ1-1	ASSLGAGKSAF
-	TRBV19	TRBJ1-6	ASSPTDENSPLH
-	TRBV7-3	TRBJ1-1	ASSSLGGHLKEEAF
-	TRBV27	TRBJ2-7	ASSLWNQGNYEQY
TRBD1	TRBV4-3	TRBJ2-3	ASSQDGIRGQGTDTQY
-	TRBV2	TRBJ2-7	ASGSPPDRGNEQY
-	TRBV6-1	TRBJ2-1	ASSEFGRASDEQF
-	TRBV4-1	TRBJ2-6	ASSQNLLSGANVLT
-	TRBV6-6	TRBJ1-2	ASSYSGDGGYT
TRBD1	TRBV6-5	TRBJ1-2	ASRAGGGYGYT
-	TRBV4-3	TRBJ1-1	ASSQVGRNTEAF
TRBD1	TRBV6-5	TRBJ1-5	ASSSDRGLGSPQH
-	TRBV29-1	TRBJ1-1	SAKTGGSTEAF
TRBD1	TRBV28	TRBJ2-1	ASSLSGTGGDNEQF
TRBD2	TRBV7-2	TRBJ2-3	ASSSRTSGSTDTQY
-	TRBV13	TRBJ2-7	ASSSWADYEQY
TRBD1	TRBV2	TRBJ1-4	ASKGQANEKLF
-	TRBV4-1	TRBJ1-5	ASSLDINNQPQH
TRBD1	TRBV7-2	TRBJ2-3	ASSPDRASTDTQY
-	TRBV13	TRBJ2-7	ASSLRGSLYEQY
-	TRBV5-5	TRBJ2-7	ASSLGGGYEQY
-	TRBV27	TRBJ2-2	ASSSARQRPNTGELF
-	TRBV2	TRBJ1-4	ASSEARGSSEKLF
-	TRBV6-5	TRBJ2-7	ASSYRSGGIYEQY
TRBD1	TRBV5-4	TRBJ2-7	ASSLPGQGGYEQY
-	TRBV28	TRBJ2-6	ASSLRGTGANVLT
TRBD1	TRBV15	TRBJ2-7	ATSLGQGQYEQY
-	TRBV5-6	TRBJ2-5	ASSLGAGAQETQY
-	TRBV4-3	TRBJ1-2	ASSQSRQRNIANYGYT
-	TRBV5-1	TRBJ2-1	ASNLRGGTYNEQF
-	TRBV7-9	TRBJ1-5	ASSLGTEPQH
-	TRBV4-3	TRBJ2-1	ASSPLTDFSYNEQF
-	TRBV29-1	TRBJ1-4	SVGAGTGFYEKLF
-	TRBV18	TRBJ1-5	ASSLTPQSNQPQH
-	TRBV7-2	TRBJ1-5	ASSLVDYIQPQH
TRBD1	TRBV19	TRBJ1-2	ASSMDRGPYGYT
-	TRBV6-4	TRBJ1-2	ASSDSGGRDGYT